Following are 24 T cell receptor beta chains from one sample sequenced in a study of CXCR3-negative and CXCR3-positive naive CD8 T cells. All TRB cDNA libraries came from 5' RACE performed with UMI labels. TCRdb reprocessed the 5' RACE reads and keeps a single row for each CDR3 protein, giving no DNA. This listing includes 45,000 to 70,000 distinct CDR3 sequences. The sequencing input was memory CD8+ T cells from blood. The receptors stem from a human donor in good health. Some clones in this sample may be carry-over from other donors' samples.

The CDR3: CASSEFSGLAGELFF. This chain uses TRBV6-1 with TRBJ2-2; TCRdb's assignment of TRBD1 cannot be checked, as there is no DNA. Germline lookup yields CDR1 MNHNS and CDR2 SASEGT. The CDR3 runs 15 residues.

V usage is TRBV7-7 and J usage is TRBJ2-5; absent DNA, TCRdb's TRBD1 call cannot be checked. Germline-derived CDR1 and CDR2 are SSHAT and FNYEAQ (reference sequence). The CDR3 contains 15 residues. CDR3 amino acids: CASSLVYRDSETQYF.

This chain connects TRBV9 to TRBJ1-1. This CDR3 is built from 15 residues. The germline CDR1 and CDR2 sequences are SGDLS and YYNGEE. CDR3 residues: CASSVAGFGNTEAFF.

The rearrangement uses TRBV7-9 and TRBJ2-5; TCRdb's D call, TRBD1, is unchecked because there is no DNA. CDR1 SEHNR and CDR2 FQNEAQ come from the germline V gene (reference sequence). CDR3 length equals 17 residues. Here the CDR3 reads CASSQIGPTGGEETQYF. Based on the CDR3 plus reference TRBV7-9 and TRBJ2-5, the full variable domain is DTGVSQNPRHKITKRGQNVTFRCDPISEHNRLYWYRQTLGQGPEFLTYFQNEAQLEKSRLLSDRFSAERPKGSFSTLEIQRTEQGDSAMYLCASSQIGPTGGEETQYFGPGTRLLVL.

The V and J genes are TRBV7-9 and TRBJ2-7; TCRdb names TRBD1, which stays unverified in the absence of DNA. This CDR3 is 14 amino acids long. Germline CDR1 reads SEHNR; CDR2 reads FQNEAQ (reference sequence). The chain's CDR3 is CASSSGAGSYEQYF. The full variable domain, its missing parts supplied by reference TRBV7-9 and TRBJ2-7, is DTGVSQNPRHKITKRGQNVTFRCDPISEHNRLYWYRQTLGQGPEFLTYFQNEAQLEKSRLLSDRFSAERPKGSFSTLEIQRTEQGDSAMYLCASSSGAGSYEQYFGPGTRLTVT.

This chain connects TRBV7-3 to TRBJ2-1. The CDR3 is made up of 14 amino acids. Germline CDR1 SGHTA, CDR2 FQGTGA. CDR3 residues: CASISLKNYNEQFF.

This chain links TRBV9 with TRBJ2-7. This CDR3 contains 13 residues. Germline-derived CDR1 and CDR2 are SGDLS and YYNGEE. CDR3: CASSVDSIYEQYF.

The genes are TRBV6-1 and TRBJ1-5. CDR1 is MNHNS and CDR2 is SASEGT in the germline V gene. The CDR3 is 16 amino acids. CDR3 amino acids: CASSEPVGGYNQPQHF.

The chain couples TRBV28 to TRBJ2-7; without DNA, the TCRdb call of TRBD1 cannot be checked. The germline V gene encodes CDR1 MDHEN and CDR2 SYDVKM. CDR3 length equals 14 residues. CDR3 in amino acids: CASSERQGSYEQYF.

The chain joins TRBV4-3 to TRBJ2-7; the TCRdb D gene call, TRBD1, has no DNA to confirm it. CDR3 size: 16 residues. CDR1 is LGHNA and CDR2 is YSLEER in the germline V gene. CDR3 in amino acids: CASSQDWVGGAYEQYF.

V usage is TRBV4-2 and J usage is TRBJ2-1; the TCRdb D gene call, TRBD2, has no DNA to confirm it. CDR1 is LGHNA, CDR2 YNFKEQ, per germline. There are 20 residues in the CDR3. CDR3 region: CASSQDVFWGSGSSYNEQFF.

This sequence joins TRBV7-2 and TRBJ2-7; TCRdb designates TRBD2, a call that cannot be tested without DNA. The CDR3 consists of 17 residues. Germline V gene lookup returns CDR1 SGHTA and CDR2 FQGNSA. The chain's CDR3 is CASSLELFGTSSYEQYF.

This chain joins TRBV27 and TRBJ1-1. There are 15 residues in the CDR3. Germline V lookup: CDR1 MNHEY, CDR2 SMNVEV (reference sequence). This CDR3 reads CASSPFMDLGTEAFF.

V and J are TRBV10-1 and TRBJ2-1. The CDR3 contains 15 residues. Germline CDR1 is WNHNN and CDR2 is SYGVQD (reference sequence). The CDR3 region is CASSDSASFYNEQFF.

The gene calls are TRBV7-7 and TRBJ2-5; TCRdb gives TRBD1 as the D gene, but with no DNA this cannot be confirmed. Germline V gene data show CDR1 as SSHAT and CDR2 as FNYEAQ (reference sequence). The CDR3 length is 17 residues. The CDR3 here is CASSLDAGRQPPGTQYF.

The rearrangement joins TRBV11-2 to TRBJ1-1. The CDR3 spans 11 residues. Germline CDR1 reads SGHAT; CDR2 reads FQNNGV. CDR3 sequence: CASSFGLEAFF.

The CDR3 loop reads CASSLHFEGGTDTQYF. This chain uses TRBV9 with TRBJ2-3; TCRdb's D call, TRBD1, is unchecked because there is no DNA. In germline, CDR1 is SGDLS, CDR2 YYNGEE. The CDR3 runs to 16 residues.

The CDR3: CASSDHTGSAGANVLTF. The chain recombines TRBV7-6 with TRBJ2-6; TCRdb indicates TRBD1, and absent DNA this call remains unverified. CDR3 size: 17 residues. Germline CDR1 is SGHVS and CDR2 is FNYEAQ. The variable domain in full, completed from reference TRBV7-6 and TRBJ2-6, reads GAGVSQSPRYKVTKRGQDVALRCDPISGHVSLYWYRQALGQGPEFLTYFNYEAQQDKSGLPNDRFSAERPEGSISTLTIQRTEQRDSAMYRCASSDHTGSAGANVLTFGAGSRLTVL.

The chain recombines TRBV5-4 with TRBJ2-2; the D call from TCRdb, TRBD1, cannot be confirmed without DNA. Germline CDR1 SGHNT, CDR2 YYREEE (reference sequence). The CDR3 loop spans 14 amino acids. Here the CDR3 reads CASSLPLSTGELFF.

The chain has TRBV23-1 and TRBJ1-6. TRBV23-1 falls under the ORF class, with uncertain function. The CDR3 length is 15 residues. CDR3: CASSQRGAWNSPLHF.

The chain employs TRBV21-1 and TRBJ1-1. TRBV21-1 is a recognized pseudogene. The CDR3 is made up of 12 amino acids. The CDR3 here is CASSIGTAEAFF.

The CDR3 spells CASSLGGNGEAFF. The J gene is TRBJ1-1, the V gene TRBV7-9; TCRdb designates TRBD1, a call that cannot be tested without DNA. Germline CDR1 and CDR2: SEHNR and FQNEAQ (reference sequence). This CDR3 is built from 13 residues.

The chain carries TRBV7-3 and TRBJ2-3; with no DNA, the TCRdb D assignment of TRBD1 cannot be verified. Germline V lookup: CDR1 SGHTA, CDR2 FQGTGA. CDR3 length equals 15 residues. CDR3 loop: CASSLGPWGTDTQYF.

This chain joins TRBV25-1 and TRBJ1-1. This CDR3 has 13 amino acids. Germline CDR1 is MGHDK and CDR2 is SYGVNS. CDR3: CASSESPGPEAFF.